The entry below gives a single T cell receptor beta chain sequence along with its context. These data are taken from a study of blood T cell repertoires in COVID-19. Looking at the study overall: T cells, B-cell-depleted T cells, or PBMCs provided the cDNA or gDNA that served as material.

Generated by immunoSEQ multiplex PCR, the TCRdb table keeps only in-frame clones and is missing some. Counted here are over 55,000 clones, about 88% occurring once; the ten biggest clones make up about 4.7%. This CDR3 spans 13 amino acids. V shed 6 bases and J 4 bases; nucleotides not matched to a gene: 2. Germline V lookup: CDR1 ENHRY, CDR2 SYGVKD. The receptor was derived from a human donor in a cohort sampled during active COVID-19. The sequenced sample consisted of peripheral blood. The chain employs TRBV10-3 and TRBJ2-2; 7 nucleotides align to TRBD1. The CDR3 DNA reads TGTGCCATCAGGGGACAGCCCACCGGGGAGCTGTTTTTT. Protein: CAIRGQPTGELFF.